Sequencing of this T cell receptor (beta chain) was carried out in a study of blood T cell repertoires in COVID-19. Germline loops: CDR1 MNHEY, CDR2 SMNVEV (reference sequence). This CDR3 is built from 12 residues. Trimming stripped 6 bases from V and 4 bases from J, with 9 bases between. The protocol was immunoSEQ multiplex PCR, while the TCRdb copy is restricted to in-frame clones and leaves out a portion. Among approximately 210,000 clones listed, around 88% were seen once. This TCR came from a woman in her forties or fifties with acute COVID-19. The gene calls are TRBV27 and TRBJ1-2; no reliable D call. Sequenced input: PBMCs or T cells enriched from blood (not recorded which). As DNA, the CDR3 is TGTGCCAGCAGCCCTCAGTCCTATGGCTACACCTTC. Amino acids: CASSPQSYGYTF.